What follows are 30 T cell receptor delta chains derived from one specimen sequenced in a study of γδ T cells in repeated Plasmodium falciparum infection. TCRdb reprocessed the multiplex PCR reads using CATT. This sample yields 50,000 or so delta-chain clones, of which roughly 1.6% are seen a single time; over 6.5% belongs to the top ten. Flow sorting of PBMC yielded separate Vgamma9/Vdelta2+ and Vdelta2-negative gammadelta T cell populations for bulk repertoire analysis. Sequencing used gamma-delta T cells from blood. These receptors originate from a pool of human donors (malaria-infected and uninfected, not separated).

This clone is labeled as medium-sized. The chain is built from TRDV1 and TRDJ1; TRDD3 matches 9 bases. CDR1 is TSWWSYY and CDR2 is QGS in the germline V gene. CDR3 length: 23 residues. The CDR3 DNA reads as TGTGCCTTCCATACCTCCTCCCTACGGGTACTGGGGGACCAGCTGGGGGACACCGATAAACTCATCTTT. It translates to CAFHTSSLRVLGDQLGDTDKLIF.

This clone has just a few counts. TCRdb's protein for this DNA is that of a much larger clone and differs from the translation at residue 16, likely a read error; the protein shown is the DNA translation. V is TRDV2 and J is TRDJ1; 10 nucleotides agree with TRDD3. TCRdb supplies no J gene; here it was assigned by aligning the nucleotide sequence to germline. CDR1 is GEAIGNYY and CDR2 is EKD in the germline V gene. Trimming took 0 bases from V and 3 from J; bases not matched to a gene: 21. The CDR3 is 21 residues long. CDR3 sequence (DNA): TGTGCCTGTGACACCGGCTTCTTTACTGGGGGATTCGCTGAGGACGCCGATAAACTCATCTTT. The encoded protein is CACDTGFFTGGFAEDADKLIF.

The chain is built from TRDV2 and TRDJ1; 9 nucleotides match TRDD3. No J gene is reported in TCRdb; it was inferred here by comparing the DNA with germline. This CDR3 comprises 18 residues. Germline V CDR1 and CDR2: GEAIGNYY, EKD. V was clipped by 0 bases and J by 3 bases; unmatched bases: 13. CDR3 protein: CACDTVWLGDASPDKLIF. CDR3 bases: TGTGCCTGTGACACCGTCTGGCTGGGGGATGCGAGCCCCGATAAACTCATCTTT.

Remarks on this clone: This likely traces to a read error, being one base from a far larger clone. The same CDR3 is also encoded by other DNA sequences in this sample. This sequence joins TRDV2 and TRDJ1; 12 bases match TRDD3. Germline matching of the DNA provided the J gene here, since TCRdb leaves it blank. The CDR3 has 16 residues. Germline V lookup: CDR1 GEAIGNYY, CDR2 EKD. Here the CDR3 DNA reads TGTGCCTGTGACACCCTTACTGGGGGATACCCCGACAAACTCATCTTT. Residues: CACDTLTGGYPDKLIF.

About this clone itself: The TCRdb record carries a much larger clone's protein, which differs from this DNA's translation at residue 11; a read error is the likely cause, and the protein listed here is the DNA translation. The chain recombines TRDV3 with TRDJ1; 12 positions agree with TRDD3. The J gene is not listed in TCRdb, so it was assigned here from a DNA match to germline. CDR1 and CDR2 (germline): TVYSNPD, GDNSRS (reference sequence). CDR3 length: 15 amino acids. The CDR3 DNA reads TGTGCCTCCTGGGGGATACGAACTAACACCGGTAAACTCATCTTT. It codes for CASWGIRTNTGKLIF.

This clone was detected only a few times. The translation of this DNA and the TCRdb protein of a much larger clone differ at residue 13, probably owing to a read error; the protein shown here is translated from the DNA. This chain links TRDV1 with TRDJ1, with D hard to call. The J gene, left out of TCRdb, was set here by checking the DNA against germline. The CDR3 runs 23 residues. Germline CDR1 is TSWWSYY and CDR2 is QGS. The germline V and J ends were trimmed by 2 bases and 10 bases, with 44 bases remaining between them. The CDR3 spells CALGENHSSWRWASALSAGRLIF. The CDR3 DNA is TGTGCTCTTGGGGAAAACCATAGCTCCTGGCGGTGGGCGAGCGCTCTTTCGGCCGGACGACTCATCTTT.

Only a few counts were recorded for this clone. Given a far larger clone just one base away, this is likely a sequencing read error. This sample also contains other DNA sequences that code for the same CDR3. This rearrangement joins TRDV1 to TRDJ1; tentatively, D is TRDD3 (5 bases). Because TCRdb records no J gene, it was assigned here through a match of the DNA to germline. Trimming took 6 bases from V and 0 from J, leaving 17 bases between them. Germline V gene data show CDR1 as TSWWSYY and CDR2 as QGS. CDR3 size: 16 residues. The CDR3, as DNA: TGTGCTCTTGGCCCCCTGGGAGTTGAGCACACCGATAAACTCATCTTT. This gives the protein CALGPLGVEHTDKLIF.

A word on this clone: Translating this DNA gives a protein that differs at residue 10 from the TCRdb one, which belongs to a much larger clone; a read error is likely, and the protein shown is this translation. The gene calls are TRDV1 and TRDJ1; TRDD3 aligns across 8 bases. CDR1 and CDR2 from the germline V gene are TSWWSYY and QGS. Trimming at V came to 0 bases and at J to 0 bases, leaving 21 bases not matched to a gene. The CDR3 runs 22 residues. The CDR3 is CALGELAFYLGLGVSNTDKLIF. Here the CDR3 DNA reads TGTGCTCTTGGGGAACTAGCTTTCTACTTGGGACTGGGGGTCTCTAACACCGATAAACTCATCTTT.

This clone was detected only a few times. The translation of this DNA and the TCRdb protein of a much larger clone differ at residue 16, probably owing to a read error; the protein shown here is translated from the DNA. V is TRDV1 and J is TRDJ1; 10 positions match TRDD3. TCRdb lists no J gene, so it was determined here by aligning the DNA to germline. The germline CDR1 and CDR2 sequences are TSWWSYY and QGS. The CDR3 has 19 residues. The V segment lost 1 base and the J segment 10 bases; nucleotides outside the gene matches: 21. This CDR3 is CALGERFSPLTGGLTRLIF. In DNA form, the CDR3 reads TGTGCTCTTGGGGAACGGTTCTCCCCGCTTACTGGGGGATTAACGAGACTCATCTTT.

With respect to this clone: The protein recorded in TCRdb matches a much larger clone and deviates from this DNA's translation at residue 5, suggesting a read error; the protein here is obtained by translating the DNA. This sequence joins TRDV1 and TRDJ1; 8 bases fit TRDD2. The J gene is not listed in TCRdb, so it was assigned here from a DNA match to germline. Germline CDR1 TSWWSYY, CDR2 QGS. V was clipped by 4 bases and J by 5 bases; unmatched bases: 21. There are 19 residues in the CDR3. CDR3 nucleotide sequence: TGTGCTCTTGGGGGCGACCTCTTCCTACGAGGGGGACCCGGTGATAAACTCATCTTT. Translation: CALGGDLFLRGGPGDKLIF.

The sample holds many counts of this clone. The rearrangement joins TRAV29/DV5 to TRDJ1; D might be TRDD1 or TRDD2, each matching 6 bases. Germline loops: CDR1 NSMFDY, CDR2 ISSIKDK. Trimming left V 0 bases short and J 0 bases short, with 21 bases between. The CDR3 extends over 18 amino acids. The CDR3 sequence: CAASGNSGVLHYTDKLIF. As DNA, the CDR3 is TGTGCAGCAAGCGGTAATAGTGGGGTCCTACACTACACCGATAAACTCATCTTT.

The gene calls are TRDV1 and TRDJ1; D not resolved. The J gene, not given by TCRdb, was assigned here from a germline match of the nucleotide sequence. V was clipped by 5 bases and J by 0 bases, with 10 bases between them. The CDR3 extends over 14 amino acids. Germline V CDR1 and CDR2: TSWWSYY, QGS. Here the CDR3 DNA reads TGTGCTCTTGGGCTGGATGGGTACACCGATAAACTCATCTTT. Translated: CALGLDGYTDKLIF.

With respect to this clone: One base separates it from a far larger clone, so it is likely a read error. Other DNA sequences within the sample encode an identical CDR3. The J gene is TRDJ1, the V gene TRDV3; 10 bases map to TRDD3. The J gene, absent from TCRdb, was called here by matching the DNA to germline. In germline, CDR1 is TVYSNPD, CDR2 GDNSRS (reference sequence). The CDR3 has 20 amino acids. V gave up 3 bases and J gave up 0 bases; unmatched junction bases: 22. The CDR3 is CAFIPLLVGDTPMYTDKLIF. The CDR3 DNA is TGTGCCTTCATCCCGCTGCTAGTGGGGGATACCCCGATGTACACCGATAAACTCATCTTT.

Worth noting for this clone: This is likely an artifact of a read error, given a far larger clone one base away. The same CDR3 is also encoded by other DNA sequences in this sample. For the V gene the call is TRDV2; the J gene has no call; TRDD3 is taken as the D call from the table, unchecked against the DNA. The CDR3 has 19 residues. CDR1 is GEAIGNYY, CDR2 EKD, per germline. CDR3 sequence reads: CACDTTYGMGDTRTDKLIF. The CDR3 coding sequence is TGTGCCTGTGACACCACCTACGGGATGGGGGATACGCGCACCGATAAGCTCATCTTT.

Note on this clone: For this DNA, TCRdb reports the protein of a much larger clone, which diverges at residue 19, most likely from a read error; the protein presented here is translated directly from the DNA. This chain uses TRDV1 with TRDJ1; 13 bases map to TRDD3. TCRdb offers no J gene call, so here the DNA was matched to germline to obtain one. The germline CDR1 and CDR2 sequences are TSWWSYY and QGS. CDR3 length: 23 residues. This CDR3 reads CALGEGSPYPRIYWGIRTDKLIF. The DNA of the CDR3 is TGTGCTCTTGGGGAAGGGTCCCCCTACCCCCGGATCTACTGGGGGATACGGACCGACAAACTCATCTTT.

Regarding this clone: TCRdb's entry gives the protein of a much larger clone, which mismatches this DNA's translation at residue 7, likely from a read error; the protein reported here is translated from the DNA. This rearrangement joins TRDV2 to TRDJ3; 9 bases are a match to TRDD3. TCRdb carries no J gene annotation; the J gene was assigned here by matching the DNA with germline. CDR3 length: 19 amino acids. Trimming took 1 base from V and 0 from J; bases not matched to a gene: 6. Germline CDR1 reads GEAIGNYY; CDR2 reads EKD. The chain's CDR3 is CACDTLWGILSWDTRQMFF. The CDR3 DNA reads TGTGCCTGTGACACTCTCTGGGGGATCCTCTCCTGGGACACCCGACAGATGTTTTTC.

Worth noting for this clone: TCRdb's listed protein matches a much larger clone and diverges from this DNA's translation at residue 12, likely through a read error; the protein shown comes from the DNA. This chain uses TRDV1 with TRDJ1; TRDD2 aligns across 7 bases. The J gene, left out of TCRdb, was set here by checking the DNA against germline. There are 21 residues in the CDR3. Trimming took 4 bases from V and 2 from J; bases not matched to a gene: 25. CDR1 and CDR2 from the germline V gene are TSWWSYY and QGS. CDR3 residues: CALGVGLPVDHRGVPTDKLIF. The CDR3 DNA sequence: TGTGCTCTTGGGGTTGGCCTTCCTGTGGATCACCGGGGGGTCCCGACCGATAAACTCATCTTT.

This clone was recorded many times. J is TRDJ1 and V is TRDV2; TRDD3 aligns across 8 bases. TCRdb is silent on the J gene; assignment here came from matching the DNA to germline. V lost 1 base, J lost 3 bases, and 6 bases stayed unmatched. The CDR3 is 15 amino acids. Looked up from germline, CDR1 is GEAIGNYY and CDR2 is EKD. The CDR3, as DNA: TGTGCCTGTGACACGGCGGGGATACAAGCCGATAAACTCATCTTT. It yields the protein CACDTAGIQADKLIF.

A remark on this clone: It differs at one base from a far larger clone, so likely a read error. Other DNA sequences in this specimen translate into the identical CDR3. J is TRDJ1 and V is TRDV1, with 11 bases fitting TRDD3. Since TCRdb gives no J gene, matching the DNA to germline was used here to assign it. V shed 2 bases, J shed 1 base, and the junction held 6 bases outside the gene matches. The CDR3 extends over 17 amino acids. Germline CDR1 TSWWSYY, CDR2 QGS. Here the CDR3 DNA reads TGTGCTCTTGGGGAATTATGGGGGATACGGGGCACCGATAAACTCATCTTT. This codes for CALGELWGIRGTDKLIF.

About this clone itself: TCRdb shows a much larger clone's protein in place of this DNA's translation, and the two differ at residue 9, likely through a read error; the protein shown is translated from the DNA. The chain links TRDV3 to TRDJ1, with D unresolved. The CDR3 sequence is 13 residues long. V shed 0 bases and J shed 6 bases, with 14 bases lying between them. Germline CDR1 TVYSNPD, CDR2 GDNSRS (reference sequence). The CDR3 here is CAFRGSERYKLIF. CDR3 bases: TGTGCCTTTAGGGGGTCGGAACGATATAAACTCATCTTT. Based on the CDR3 plus reference TRDV3 and TRDJ1, the full variable domain is CDKVTQSSPDQTVASGSEVVLLCTYDTVYSNPDLFWYRIRPDYSFQFVFYGDNSRSEGADFTQGRFSVKHILTQKAFHLVISPVRTEDSATYYCAFRGSERYKLIFGKGTRVTVEP.

This clone was seen at least ten times. At residue 4, the TCRdb amino acid sequence and the translated nucleotide sequence differ, so the protein here is the DNA translation. J is TRDJ1 and V is TRDV1, with a possible D match to TRDD2 (7 bases). The V and J ends lost 8 bases and 0 bases respectively, with 46 bases between them. The CDR3 is 25 amino acids. Germline CDR1 reads TSWWSYY; CDR2 reads QGS. This CDR3 is CALWAGLPKETMTRDISSYTDKLIF. Here the CDR3 DNA reads TGTGCTCTTTGGGCGGGACTTCCTAAAGAGACAATGACCCGGGATATATCGTCGTACACCGATAAACTCATCTTT.

This clone is labeled medium-sized. Other DNA sequences of this sample code for an identical CDR3. The chain is built from TRDV1 and TRDJ1; 8 positions agree with TRDD3. The CDR3 has 23 residues. The junction had 24 bases not matched to a gene; V was cut back by 0 bases and J by 0 bases. Germline CDR1 reads TSWWSYY; CDR2 reads QGS. In nucleotides, the CDR3 is TGTGCTCTTGGGGAACTCGGTAACTCATATCGCCCCGAGGGGGATAGGGACACCGATAAACTCATCTTT. Amino acid sequence: CALGELGNSYRPEGDRDTDKLIF.

As for this clone: TCRdb assigns this DNA the protein of a much larger clone, which departs from its translation at residue 5; this likely reflects a read error, and the protein shown comes from translating the DNA. The V call is TRDV1, the J call TRDJ1, with 8 bases lining up with TRDD3. Germline matching of the DNA provided the J gene here, since TCRdb leaves it blank. Germline trimming cut 5 bases from V and 3 bases from J; bases unmatched to any gene: 26. The CDR3 consists of 21 residues. The V gene's germline CDR1 is TSWWSYY and CDR2 QGS. The CDR3 reads CALGRLGYLERGDIVPDKLIF. CDR3 in DNA: TGTGCTCTTGGGAGGCTTGGATATTTAGAGAGGGGGGATATTGTGCCCGATAAACTCATCTTT.

This clone was picked up a small number of times. This DNA translates differently at residue 6 from the TCRdb protein, which is that of a much larger clone; a read error is likely, and the protein shown is the DNA's own translation. The V gene is TRDV3, the J gene TRDJ1; a possible D gene is TRDD2 (5 bases). Looked up from germline, CDR1 is TVYSNPD and CDR2 is GDNSRS (reference sequence). The CDR3 totals 17 residues. Trimming left V 1 base short and J 0 bases short, with 21 bases between. CDR3 sequence reads: CAFISSPYSGYTDKLIF. The CDR3 DNA reads as TGTGCCTTTATTTCCTCCCCCTATTCCGGGTACACCGATAAACTCATCTTT.

This clone has at least ten counts. The rearrangement joins TRDV1 to TRDJ1, with 9 bases fitting TRDD3. Per germline, CDR1 TSWWSYY and CDR2 QGS. This CDR3 contains 19 residues. Trimming removed 1 base from V and 0 bases from J; junction bases left unmatched: 12. CDR3 bases: TGTGCTCTTGGGGAACCTAGTGCAGGGGGATACCCCAACACCGATAAACTCATCTTT. This translates into CALGEPSAGGYPNTDKLIF.

The J gene has no call, while the V gene is TRDV1; the DNA was not compared with TRDD3, the D call given in the table. CDR3 length equals 22 residues. CDR1 is TSWWSYY, CDR2 QGS, per germline. The CDR3: CALGAPSYPLPLQREYTSKLIF. The CDR3 coding sequence is TGTGCTCTTGGGGCACCTTCGTATCCATTACCGCTCCAGAGGGAATATACGAGCAAGCTCATCTTT.

This clone was recorded a few times. The protein that TCRdb holds for this DNA derives from a much larger clone and differs from the translated DNA at residue 12, which likely indicates a read error; the protein shown here is translated from the DNA. J is TRDJ1 and V is TRDV1; no clear D gene. The J gene is not listed in TCRdb, so it was assigned here from a DNA match to germline. Germline V gene sequence: CDR1 TSWWSYY, CDR2 QGS. V was pared by 4 bases and J by 3 bases, with 21 bases between. The CDR3 covers 17 residues. The CDR3 loop is CALGAKWFPPYADKLIF. As DNA, the CDR3 is TGTGCTCTTGGGGCGAAGTGGTTCCCCCCGTACGCCGATAAACTCATCTTT.

This clone came up a few times. This DNA's translation differs at residue 20 from TCRdb's protein, which comes from a much larger clone; a read error is likely, and the protein shown is translated from the DNA. Called V gene: TRDV3; the J gene was not called; the table's D call TRDD3 went unverified against the DNA. CDR1 is TVYSNPD and CDR2 is GDNSRS in the germline V gene (reference sequence). The CDR3 totals 21 residues. The CDR3 sequence is CAFTHFLLGLTGDTYTDKLTF. The CDR3 DNA is TGTGCCTTCACCCACTTCCTACTCGGTTTAACGGGGGATACCTACACCGATAAACTCACCTTT.

A word on this clone: TCRdb's listed protein matches a much larger clone and diverges from this DNA's translation at residue 14, likely through a read error; the protein shown comes from the DNA. The V call is TRDV1, the J call TRDJ1; 13 bases line up with TRDD3. There are 19 residues in the CDR3. Germline CDR1 reads TSWWSYY; CDR2 reads QGS. Losses at the gene ends were 9 bases for V and 4 bases for J; bases not matched to a gene: 20. CDR3: CALNHKANWGIRPGDKLIF. Here the CDR3 DNA reads TGTGCTCTCAATCACAAGGCAAACTGGGGGATACGGCCCGGCGATAAACTCATCTTT.

This clone was found many times. The protein that TCRdb holds for this DNA derives from a much larger clone and differs from the translated DNA at residue 4, which likely indicates a read error; the protein shown here is translated from the DNA. This chain uses TRDV1 with TRDJ1; D call uncertain. From germline, CDR1 is TSWWSYY and CDR2 QGS. Trimming cost V 7 bases and J 0 bases, with 18 bases left between them. CDR3 length: 16 amino acids. The chain's CDR3 is CALVKESVKYTDKLIF. As DNA, the CDR3 is TGTGCTCTTGTGAAGGAAAGTGTTAAGTACACCGATAAACTCATCTTT.